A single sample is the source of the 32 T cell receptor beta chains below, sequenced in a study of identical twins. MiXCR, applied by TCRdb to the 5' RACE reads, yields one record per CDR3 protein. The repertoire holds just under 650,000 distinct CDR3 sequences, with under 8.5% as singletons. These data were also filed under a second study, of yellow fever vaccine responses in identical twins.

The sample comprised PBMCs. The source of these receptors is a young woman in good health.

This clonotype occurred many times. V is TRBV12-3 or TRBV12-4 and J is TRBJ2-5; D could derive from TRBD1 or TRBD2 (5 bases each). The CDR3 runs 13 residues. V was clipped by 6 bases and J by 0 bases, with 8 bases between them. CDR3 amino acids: CASRGPNQETQYF. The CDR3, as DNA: TGTGCCAGCAGGGGACCGAACCAAGAGACCCAGTACTTC.

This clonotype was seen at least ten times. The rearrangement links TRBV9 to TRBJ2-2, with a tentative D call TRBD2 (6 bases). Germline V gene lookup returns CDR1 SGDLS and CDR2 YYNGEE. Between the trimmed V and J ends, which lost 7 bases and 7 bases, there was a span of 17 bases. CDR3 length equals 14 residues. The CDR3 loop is CASRRRAQLGELFF. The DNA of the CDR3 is TGTGCCAGCCGCCGGAGGGCCCAACTCGGGGAGCTGTTTTTT.

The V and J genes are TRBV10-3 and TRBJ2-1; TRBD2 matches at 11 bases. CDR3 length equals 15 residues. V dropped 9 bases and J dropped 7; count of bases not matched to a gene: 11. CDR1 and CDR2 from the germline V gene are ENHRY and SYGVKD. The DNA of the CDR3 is TGTGCCATATTTGACCCCGGGACTAGCGGAAATGAGCAGTTCTTC. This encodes CAIFDPGTSGNEQFF.

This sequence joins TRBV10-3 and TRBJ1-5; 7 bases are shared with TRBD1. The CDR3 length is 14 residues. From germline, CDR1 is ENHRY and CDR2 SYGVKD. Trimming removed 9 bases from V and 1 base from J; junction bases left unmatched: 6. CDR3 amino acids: CAIGTAESNQPQHF. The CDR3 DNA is TGTGCCATAGGGACAGCAGAAAGCAATCAGCCCCAGCATTTT.

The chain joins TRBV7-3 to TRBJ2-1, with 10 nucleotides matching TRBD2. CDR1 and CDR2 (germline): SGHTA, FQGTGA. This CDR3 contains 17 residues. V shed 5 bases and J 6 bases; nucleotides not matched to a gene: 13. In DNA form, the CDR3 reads TGTGCCAGCAGCACCGGACTAGCGGCTCCGGCGTCCAATGAGCAGTTCTTC. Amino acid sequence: CASSTGLAAPASNEQFF.

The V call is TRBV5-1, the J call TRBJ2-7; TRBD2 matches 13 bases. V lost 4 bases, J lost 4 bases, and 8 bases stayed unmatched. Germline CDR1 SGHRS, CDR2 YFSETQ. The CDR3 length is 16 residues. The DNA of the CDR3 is TGCGCCAGCAGCCCCGGGACTAGCGGGAAGGTTTACGAGCAGTACTTC. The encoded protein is CASSPGTSGKVYEQYF.

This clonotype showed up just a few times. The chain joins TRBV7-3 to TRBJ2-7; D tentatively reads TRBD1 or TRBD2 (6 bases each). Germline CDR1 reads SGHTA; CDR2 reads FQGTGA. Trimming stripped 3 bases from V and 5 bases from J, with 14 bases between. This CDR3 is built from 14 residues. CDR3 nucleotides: TGTGCCAGCAGCTTGAGGGGGGATTCTGACGAGCAGTACTTC. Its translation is CASSLRGDSDEQYF.

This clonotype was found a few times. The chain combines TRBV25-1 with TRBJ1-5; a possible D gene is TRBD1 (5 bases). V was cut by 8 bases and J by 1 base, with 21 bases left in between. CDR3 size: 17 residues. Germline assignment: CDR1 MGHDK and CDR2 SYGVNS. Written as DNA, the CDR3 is TGTGCCAGCGGTATAAACCGGGACTTCATAAGCAATCAGCCCCAGCATTTT. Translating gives CASGINRDFISNQPQHF.

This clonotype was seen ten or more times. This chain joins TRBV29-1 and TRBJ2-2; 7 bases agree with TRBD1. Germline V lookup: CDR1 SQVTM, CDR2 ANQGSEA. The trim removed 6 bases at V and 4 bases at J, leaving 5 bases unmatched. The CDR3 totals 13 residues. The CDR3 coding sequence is TGCAGCGTCAAGACAGGGTCCACCGGGGAGCTGTTTTTT. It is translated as CSVKTGSTGELFF.

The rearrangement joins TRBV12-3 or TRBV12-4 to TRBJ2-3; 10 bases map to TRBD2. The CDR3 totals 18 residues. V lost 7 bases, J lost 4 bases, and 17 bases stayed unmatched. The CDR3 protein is CASKTLSWLAGAPDTQYF. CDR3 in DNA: TGTGCCAGCAAAACCCTCTCGTGGCTAGCGGGAGCCCCAGATACGCAGTATTTT.

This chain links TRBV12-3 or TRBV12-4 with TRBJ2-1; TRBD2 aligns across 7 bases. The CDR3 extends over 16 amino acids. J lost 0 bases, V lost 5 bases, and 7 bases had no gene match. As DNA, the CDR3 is TGTGCCAGCAGTGCACCTAGCGGCAGCTCCTACAATGAGCAGTTCTTC. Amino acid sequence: CASSAPSGSSYNEQFF.

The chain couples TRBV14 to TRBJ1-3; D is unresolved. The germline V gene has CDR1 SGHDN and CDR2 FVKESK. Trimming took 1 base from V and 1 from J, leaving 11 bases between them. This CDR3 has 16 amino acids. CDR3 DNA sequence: TGTGCCAGCAGCCAAGTGTCCGGAGAATCTGGAAACACCATATATTTT. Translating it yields CASSQVSGESGNTIYF.

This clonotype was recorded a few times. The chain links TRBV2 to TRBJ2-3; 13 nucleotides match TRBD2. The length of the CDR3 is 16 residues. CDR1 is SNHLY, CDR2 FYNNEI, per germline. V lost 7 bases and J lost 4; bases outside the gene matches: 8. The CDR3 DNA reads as TGTGCCAGCAAGTTCGCCGGACTAGCGGGAGCAGATACGCAGTATTTT. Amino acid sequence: CASKFAGLAGADTQYF. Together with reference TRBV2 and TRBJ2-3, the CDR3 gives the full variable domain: EPEVTQTPSHQVTQMGQEVILRCVPISNHLYFYWYRQILGQKVEFLVSFYNNEISEKSEIFDDQFSVERPDGSNFTLKIRSTKLEDSAMYFCASKFAGLAGADTQYFGPGTRLTVL.

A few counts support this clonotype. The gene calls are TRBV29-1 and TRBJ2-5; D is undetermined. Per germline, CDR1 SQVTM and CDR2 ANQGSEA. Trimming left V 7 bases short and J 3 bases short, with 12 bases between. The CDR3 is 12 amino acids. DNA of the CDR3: TGCAGCGCTGGCCGGCTCAAAGAGACCCAGTACTTC. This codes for CSAGRLKETQYF.

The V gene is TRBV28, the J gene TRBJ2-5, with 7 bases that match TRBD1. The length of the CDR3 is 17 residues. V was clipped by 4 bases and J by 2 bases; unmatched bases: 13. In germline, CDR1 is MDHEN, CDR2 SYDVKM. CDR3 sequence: CASSSPHPQGVQETQYF. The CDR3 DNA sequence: TGTGCCAGCAGTTCCCCACACCCCCAGGGGGTTCAAGAGACCCAGTACTTC.

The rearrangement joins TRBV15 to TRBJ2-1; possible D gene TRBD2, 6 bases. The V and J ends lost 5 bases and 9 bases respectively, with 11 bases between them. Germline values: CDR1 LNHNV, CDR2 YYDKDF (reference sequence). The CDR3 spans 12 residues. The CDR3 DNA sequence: TGTGCCACCAGCCTCACCGGGGGTGAGCAGTTCTTC. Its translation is CATSLTGGEQFF.

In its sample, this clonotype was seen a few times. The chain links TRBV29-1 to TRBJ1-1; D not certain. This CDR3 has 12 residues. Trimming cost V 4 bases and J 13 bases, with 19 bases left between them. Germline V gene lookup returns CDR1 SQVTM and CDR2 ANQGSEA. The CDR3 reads CSVGGGLILDFF. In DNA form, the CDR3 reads TGCAGCGTTGGGGGAGGGTTGATCCTTGATTTCTTT.

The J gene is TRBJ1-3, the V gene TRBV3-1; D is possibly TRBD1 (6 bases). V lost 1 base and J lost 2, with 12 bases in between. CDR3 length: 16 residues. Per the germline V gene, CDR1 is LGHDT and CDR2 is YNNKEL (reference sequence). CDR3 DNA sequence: TGTGCCAGCAGCCAAGGACAAGGACAGACTGGAAACACCATATATTTT. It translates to CASSQGQGQTGNTIYF.

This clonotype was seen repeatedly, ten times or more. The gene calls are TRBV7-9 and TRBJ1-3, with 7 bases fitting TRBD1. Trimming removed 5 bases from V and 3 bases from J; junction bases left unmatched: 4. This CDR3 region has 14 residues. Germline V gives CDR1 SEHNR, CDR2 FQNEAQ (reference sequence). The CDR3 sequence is CASSPGTVGNTIYF. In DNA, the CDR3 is TGTGCCAGCAGCCCAGGGACAGTTGGAAACACCATATATTTT.

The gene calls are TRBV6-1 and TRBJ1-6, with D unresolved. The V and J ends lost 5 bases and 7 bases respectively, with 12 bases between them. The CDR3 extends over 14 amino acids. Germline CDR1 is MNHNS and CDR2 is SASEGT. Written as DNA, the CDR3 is TGTGCCAGCAGTCCGCCAGTGGGGAATTCACCCCTCCACTTT. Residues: CASSPPVGNSPLHF.

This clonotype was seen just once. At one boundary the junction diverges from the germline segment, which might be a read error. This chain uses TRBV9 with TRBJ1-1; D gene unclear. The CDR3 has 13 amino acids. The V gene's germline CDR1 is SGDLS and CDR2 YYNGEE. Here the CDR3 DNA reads TGTGCCAGCAGCCCCCGGACGGAGACTGAAGCTTTCTTC. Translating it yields CASSPRTETEAFF. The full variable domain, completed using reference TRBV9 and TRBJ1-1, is DSGVTQTPKHLITATGQRVTLRCSPRSGDLSVYWYQQSLDQGLQFLIQYYNGEERAKGNILERFSAQQFPDLHSELNLSSLELGDSALYFCASSPRTETEAFFGQGTRLTVV.

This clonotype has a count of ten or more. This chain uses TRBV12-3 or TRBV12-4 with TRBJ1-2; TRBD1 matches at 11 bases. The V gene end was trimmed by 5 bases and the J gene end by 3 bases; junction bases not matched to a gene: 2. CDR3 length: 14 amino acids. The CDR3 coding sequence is TGTGCCAGCAGTATGGGACAGGGGGACTATGGCTACACCTTC. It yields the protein CASSMGQGDYGYTF.

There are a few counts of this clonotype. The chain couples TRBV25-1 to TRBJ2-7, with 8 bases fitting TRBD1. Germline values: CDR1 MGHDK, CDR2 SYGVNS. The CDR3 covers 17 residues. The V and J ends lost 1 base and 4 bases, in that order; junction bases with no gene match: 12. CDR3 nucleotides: TGTGCCAGCAGTGAATGGGGAGGACAGGGTAACGGGTACGAGCAGTACTTC. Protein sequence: CASSEWGGQGNGYEQYF.

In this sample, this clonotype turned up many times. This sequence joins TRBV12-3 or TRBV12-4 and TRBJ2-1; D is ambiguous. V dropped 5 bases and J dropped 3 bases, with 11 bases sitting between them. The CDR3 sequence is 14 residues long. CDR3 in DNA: TGTGCCAGCAGTCCTAAACCGGGCTACAATGAGCAGTTCTTC. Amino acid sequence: CASSPKPGYNEQFF.

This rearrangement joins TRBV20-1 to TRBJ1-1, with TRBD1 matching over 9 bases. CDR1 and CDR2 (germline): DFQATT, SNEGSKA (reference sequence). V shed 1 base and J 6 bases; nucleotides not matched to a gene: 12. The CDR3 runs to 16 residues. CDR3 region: CSARVPGQGRRAEAFF. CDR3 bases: TGCAGTGCTAGAGTCCCGGGACAGGGACGAAGGGCTGAAGCTTTCTTT.

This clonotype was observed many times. The CDR3 sequence: CASSFPPRTGYEQYF. CDR3 bases: TGTGCCAGCAGCTTTCCCCCCAGGACAGGCTACGAGCAGTACTTC. This chain joins TRBV7-2 and TRBJ2-7; TRBD1 aligns across 7 bases. The CDR3 contains 15 residues. J lost 3 bases, V lost 3 bases, and 8 bases had no gene match. CDR1 SGHTA and CDR2 FQGNSA come from the germline V gene.

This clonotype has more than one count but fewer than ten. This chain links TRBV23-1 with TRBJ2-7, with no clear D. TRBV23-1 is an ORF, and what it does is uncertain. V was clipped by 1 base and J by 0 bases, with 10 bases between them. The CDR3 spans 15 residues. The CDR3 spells CASSQYCGVSYEQYF. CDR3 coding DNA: TGCGCCAGCAGTCAATACTGCGGAGTCTCCTACGAGCAGTACTTC.

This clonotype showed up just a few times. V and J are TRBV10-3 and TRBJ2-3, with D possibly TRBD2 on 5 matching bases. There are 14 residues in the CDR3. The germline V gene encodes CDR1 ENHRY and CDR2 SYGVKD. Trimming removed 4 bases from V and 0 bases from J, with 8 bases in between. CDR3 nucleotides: TGTGCCATCAGTGCGGGCGGGAGCACAGATACGCAGTATTTT. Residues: CAISAGGSTDTQYF.

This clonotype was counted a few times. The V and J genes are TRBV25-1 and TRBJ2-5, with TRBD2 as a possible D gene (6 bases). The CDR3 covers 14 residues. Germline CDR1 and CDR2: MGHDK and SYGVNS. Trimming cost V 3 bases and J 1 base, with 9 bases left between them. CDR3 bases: TGTGCCAGCAGTGAGAAGCGGGCCCAAGAGACCCAGTACTTC. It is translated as CASSEKRAQETQYF.

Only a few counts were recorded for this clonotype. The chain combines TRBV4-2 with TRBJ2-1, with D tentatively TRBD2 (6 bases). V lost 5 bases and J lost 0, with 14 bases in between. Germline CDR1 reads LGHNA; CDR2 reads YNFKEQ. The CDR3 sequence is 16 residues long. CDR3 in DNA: TGTGCCAGCAGCTCTGCTCGGGAGAGCTCCTACAATGAGCAGTTCTTC. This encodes CASSSARESSYNEQFF.

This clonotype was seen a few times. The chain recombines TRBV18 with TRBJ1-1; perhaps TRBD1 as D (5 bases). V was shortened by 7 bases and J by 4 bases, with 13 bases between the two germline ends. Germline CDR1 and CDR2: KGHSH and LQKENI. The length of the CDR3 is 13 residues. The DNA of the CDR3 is TGTGCCAGCTACACGGGGGTATCCACTGAAGCTTTCTTT. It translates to CASYTGVSTEAFF.

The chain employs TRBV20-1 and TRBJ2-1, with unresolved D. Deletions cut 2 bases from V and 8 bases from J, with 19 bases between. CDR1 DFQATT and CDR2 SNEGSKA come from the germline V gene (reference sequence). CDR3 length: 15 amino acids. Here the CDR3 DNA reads TGCAGTGCTAGAACGGGCTATGGTCTTATCTATGAGCAGTTCTTC. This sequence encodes CSARTGYGLIYEQFF.